This TCR beta chain was found in a study of Ad26.COV2.S vaccination and SARS-CoV-2 variants. Germline CDR1 and CDR2: MRHNA and SNTAGT. The CDR3 runs 16 residues. After removal of 0 bases from V and 4 bases from J, the junction contained 3 bases not matched to a gene. This sample's treatment: 15 to 20 received Ad26.COV2.S at low or high dose, single or two shots; roughly five received placebo; per-sample allocation not given. Sampling occurred on day 63 after the first vaccine or placebo injection. Repertoires were generated with immunoSEQ multiplex PCR, while TCRdb's copy carries only in-frame clones and drops some. The sample lists a few hundred thousand clones, approximately 90% occurring once. Of note for this clone: No antigen is known for it.

Study outcomes and limitations: Possible underestimation of total T cell responses by the TCR breadth and depth analyses was noted.

This sequence joins TRBV6-4 and TRBJ2-3; 11 bases fit TRBD2. This material consisted of peripheral blood, taken in a trial of Ad26.COV2.S vaccine versus placebo. This TCR came from a person aged 18-65 years who received the Ad26.COV2.S COVID-19 vaccine or a placebo. The CDR3: CASSDSSSGGADTQYF. CDR3 bases: TGTGCCAGCAGTGACTCGAGTAGCGGGGGGGCAGATACGCAGTATTTT.